One sample yielded the 20 T cell receptor beta chains listed below, sequenced in a study of post-analysis software for immune sequencing data. General study points: Patients carried roughly 5 TRBV segments more frequently than controls did, and TRBV5-6, TRBV5-1 and TRBV20-1 were among them.

No antigen is known for these receptors. Prepared TCR beta cDNA libraries contained unique molecular identifiers. TCRdb recomputed calls from the PCR reads with MiXCR, one row per CDR3 protein. Of some 190,000 distinct CDR3 sequences detected, over 25% appear once; the ten largest clones hold 3.4%. Material: blood. Receptors were obtained from a girl aged 2-17 years with multiple sclerosis.

On this clonotype: This clone may be a read error of a much larger clone one base away. The chain combines TRBV5-1 with TRBJ1-2, with a tentative D call TRBD1 (5 bases). The germline CDR1 and CDR2 sequences are SGHRS and YFSETQ. The CDR3 runs 16 residues. This chain's CDR3 is CASSLISGTWGYGCTF. DNA of the CDR3: TGCGCCAGCAGCTTGATCTCAGGGACCTGGGGCTATGGCTGCACCTTC.

This clonotype was seen ten or more times. The chain employs TRBV29-1 and TRBJ2-3; D ambiguous. Germline lookup yields CDR1 SQVTM and CDR2 ANQGSEA. The CDR3 has 15 amino acids. The V end lost 0 bases, the J end lost 0 bases, and 10 bases lay between the germline ends. CDR3: CSVEDDPRSTDTQYF. CDR3 coding DNA: TGCAGCGTTGAAGATGACCCACGAAGCACAGATACGCAGTATTTT.

This clonotype appeared a few times. This may stem from a read error, because a much larger clone lies one nucleotide away. The rearrangement uses TRBV12-3 or TRBV12-4 and TRBJ2-3; D not resolved. The CDR3 covers 12 residues. Trimming shortened V by 8 bases and J by 4 bases, and 10 bases separated the two germline ends. For the CDR3, the DNA is TGTGCCAGCCTAGGTGGCGCAGATACGCAGTATTTT. Its protein product is CASLGGADTQYF.

In its sample, this clonotype was seen many times. The genes are TRBV7-2 and TRBJ2-5, with D hard to call. V shed 1 base and J shed 3 bases, with 6 bases lying between them. CDR1 and CDR2 from the germline V gene are SGHTA and FQGNSA. The CDR3 is 13 amino acids. CDR3 coding DNA: TGTGCCAGCAGCTTAGACTTCGAAGAGACCCAGTACTTC. Translating it yields CASSLDFEETQYF.

The chain employs TRBV21-1 and TRBJ2-3; the table's D call, TRBD2, was not checked against the DNA. TRBV21-1 is assigned pseudogene status. The CDR3 runs 15 residues. The CDR3: CASSGAVEPSGTQYF. CDR3 in DNA: TGTGCCAGCTCGGGTGCTGTGGAGCCCTCGGGTACGCAGTATTTT.

The chain joins TRBV7-9 to TRBJ2-5; 9 bases align to TRBD2. The CDR3 has 14 residues. The V gene end was trimmed by 5 bases and the J gene end by 11 bases; junction bases not matched to a gene: 12. In germline, CDR1 is SEHNR, CDR2 FQNEAQ (reference sequence). Here the CDR3 reads CASSKEAGGREQYF. For the CDR3, the DNA is TGTGCCAGCAGCAAGGAAGCGGGAGGAAGGGAGCAGTACTTC.

The V and J genes are TRBV20-1 and TRBJ2-1; no clear D. This CDR3 region has 13 residues. V lost 6 bases, J lost 0 bases, and 9 bases lay in between. Germline CDR1 is DFQATT and CDR2 is SNEGSKA (reference sequence). CDR3 protein: CSAPLSSYNEQFF. CDR3 coding DNA: TGCAGTGCCCCTTTGAGCTCCTACAATGAGCAGTTCTTC.

This clonotype was observed at least ten times. The chain recombines TRBV27 with TRBJ2-7; 11 bases are a match to TRBD2. This CDR3 has 15 amino acids. The trim removed 6 bases at V and 0 bases at J, leaving 4 bases unmatched. Germline CDR1 MNHEY, CDR2 SMNVEV (reference sequence). The CDR3, as DNA: TGTGCCAGCAGAACCACTAGCGGGAGCTCCTACGAGCAGTACTTC. Amino acid sequence: CASRTTSGSSYEQYF.

Ten or more counts support this clonotype. V is TRBV28 and J is TRBJ2-7, with unresolved D. CDR3 length: 10 amino acids. Germline CDR1 reads MDHEN; CDR2 reads SYDVKM. The V end lost 7 bases, the J end lost 7 bases, and 8 bases lay between the germline ends. This chain's CDR3 is CASNQGEQYF. The CDR3 DNA reads as TGTGCCAGCAACCAAGGGGAGCAGTACTTC.

This clonotype was seen ten or more times. The V and J genes are TRBV20-1 and TRBJ2-3, with TRBD2 as a possible D gene (5 bases). CDR1 and CDR2 (germline): DFQATT, SNEGSKA (reference sequence). V gave up 1 base and J gave up 4 bases, with 12 bases separating them. The CDR3 spans 14 residues. The DNA for the CDR3 is TGCAGTGCTAGAGTTTCTGCGGGCGCAGATACGCAGTATTTT. Translating gives CSARVSAGADTQYF.

This clonotype was observed many times. The chain carries TRBV4-1 and TRBJ1-2, with D possibly matching TRBD1 (5 bases). CDR3 length equals 13 residues. V gave up 2 bases and J gave up 7 bases, with 11 bases separating them. CDR1 and CDR2 (germline): MGHRA, YSYEKL. The CDR3 nucleotides read TGCGCCAGCAGCCAAAGCTCTGGGGGTGGCTACACCTTC. Amino acids: CASSQSSGGGYTF.

The chain joins TRBV20-1 to TRBJ1-1, with 9 bases that match TRBD1. The ends lost 3 bases at V and 4 bases at J; junction bases unmatched: 9. Germline lookup yields CDR1 DFQATT and CDR2 SNEGSKA (reference sequence). This CDR3 spans 15 amino acids. CDR3 DNA: TGCAGTGCTAGTAGTTACAGGGGGCGCTGCACTGAAGCTTTCTTT. Protein sequence: CSASSYRGRCTEAFF.

This chain joins TRBV6-6 and TRBJ1-5; a possible D gene is TRBD1 (6 bases). This CDR3 contains 15 residues. Germline CDR1 MNHNY, CDR2 SVGAGI (reference sequence). The V end was cut by 2 bases, the J end by 3 bases, with 11 bases between. CDR3 DNA sequence: TGTGCCAGCAGTTACCCACAGGGTGTCAATCAGCCCCAGCATTTT. Translation: CASSYPQGVNQPQHF.

This clonotype was detected many times. The rearrangement links TRBV12-3 or TRBV12-4 to TRBJ2-1; D is undetermined. V was clipped by 4 bases and J by 14 bases, with 12 bases between them. This CDR3 has 11 amino acids. Written as DNA, the CDR3 is TGTGCCAGCAGTTCCCGAACCAGCGAGTTCTTC. It specifies CASSSRTSEFF.

The chain is built from TRBV20-1 and TRBJ2-3; perhaps D is TRBD1 or TRBD2 (5 bases each). V was pared by 0 bases and J by 9 bases, with 16 bases between. Germline CDR1 is DFQATT and CDR2 is SNEGSKA (reference sequence). The CDR3 loop spans 14 amino acids. The CDR3 sequence: CSARDLLQGPTQYF. The DNA of the CDR3 is TGCAGTGCTAGAGATCTCCTTCAGGGACCCACGCAGTATTTT.

The chain recombines TRBV7-9 with TRBJ2-7; D possibly matches TRBD1 or TRBD2 (5 bases each). The V gene's germline CDR1 is SEHNR and CDR2 FQNEAQ (reference sequence). Trimming removed 4 bases at V and 1 base at J, with 8 bases between. The CDR3 is 13 amino acids. The CDR3 protein is CASSSGASYEQYF. The CDR3 DNA reads TGTGCCAGCAGCTCCGGGGCGTCCTACGAGCAGTACTTC.

This clonotype was seen a handful of times. The chain has TRBV20-1 and TRBJ2-3; 9 nucleotides line up with TRBD2. Trimming took 0 bases from V and 3 from J; bases not matched to a gene: 7. This CDR3 spans 16 amino acids. In germline, CDR1 is DFQATT, CDR2 SNEGSKA (reference sequence). The CDR3 is CSARDVASGMTDTQYF. The CDR3 DNA follows: TGCAGTGCTAGAGATGTGGCTAGCGGGATGACAGATACGCAGTATTTT.

In regard to this clonotype: Germline is not matched at one junction end, which may reflect a read error. The chain employs TRBV20-1 and TRBJ2-7, with 8 bases lining up with TRBD1. The germline gives CDR1 DFQATT, CDR2 SNEGSKA (reference sequence). The CDR3 is made up of 12 amino acids. The CDR3 is CGATRGRYEQYF. In nucleotides, the CDR3 is TGCGGTGCTACCAGGGGGCGGTACGAGCAGTACTTC.

This clonotype was recorded at least ten times. V and J are TRBV6-5 and TRBJ2-7, with unresolved D. The V gene's germline CDR1 is MNHEY and CDR2 SVGAGI. With 4 bases removed from V and 0 bases from J, the gap between germline ends came to 10 bases. The CDR3 contains 14 residues. As DNA, the CDR3 is TGTGCCAGCAGTTTCACGGGCCCCTCCTACGAGCAGTACTTC. Residues: CASSFTGPSYEQYF.

This clonotype was counted ten times or more. The chain carries TRBV12-3 or TRBV12-4 and TRBJ2-7; D gene uncertain. There are 13 residues in the CDR3. Between the trimmed V and J ends, which lost 0 bases and 1 base, there was a span of 4 bases. In DNA form, the CDR3 reads TGTGCCAGCAGTTTAGCGCAGTCCTACGAGCAGTACTTC. Its protein product is CASSLAQSYEQYF.